The 4 T cell receptor beta chains in this list originate from one sample, sequenced in a study of cytomegalovirus exposure and HLA in healthy donors. It was with 60 Vbeta and 13 Jbeta primers that the PCR ran. The protocol was immunoSEQ multiplex PCR, while the TCRdb copy is restricted to in-frame clones and leaves out a portion. The sample table sets out about 160,000 clones. The sequencing input was PBMCs. Receptors were obtained from a young man in good health and CMV-seronegative.

The V gene is TRBV7-9, the J gene TRBJ2-2, with D unclear. Germline V gene lookup returns CDR1 SEHNR and CDR2 FQNEAQ (reference sequence). Trimming took 9 bases from V and 1 from J, leaving 12 bases between them. The CDR3 covers 14 residues. CDR3 sequence: CARPSDKNTGELFF. The CDR3 region has the DNA TGTGCCAGACCCAGTGACAAGAACACCGGGGAGCTGTTTTTT. The full variable domain, completed using reference TRBV7-9 and TRBJ2-2, is DTGVSQNPRHKITKRGQNVTFRCDPISEHNRLYWYRQTLGQGPEFLTYFQNEAQLEKSRLLSDRFSAERPKGSFSTLEIQRTEQGDSAMYLCARPSDKNTGELFFGEGSRLTVL.

The chain joins TRBV5-1 to TRBJ1-1; perhaps TRBD1 as D (5 bases). The V end lost 3 bases, the J end lost 4 bases, and 16 bases lay between the germline ends. CDR1 is SGHRS and CDR2 is YFSETQ in the germline V gene. There are 15 residues in the CDR3. The CDR3 is CASSWVGGVGTEAFF. The DNA of the CDR3 is TGCGCCAGCAGCTGGGTGGGGGGGGTCGGCACTGAAGCTTTCTTT.

The chain has TRBV30 and TRBJ2-3, with 14 bases fitting TRBD2. V trimming: 7 bases; J trimming: 8 bases; junction bases outside the gene matches: 8. Germline V lookup: CDR1 GTSNPN, CDR2 SVGIG (reference sequence). CDR3 length: 14 residues. The DNA of the CDR3 is TGTGCCTATGGGACTAGCGGGAGTAGGGTTACGCAGTATTTT. Translation: CAYGTSGSRVTQYF.

The chain recombines TRBV5-1 with TRBJ2-7; TRBD2 might be the D (6 bases). CDR1 and CDR2 from the germline V gene are SGHRS and YFSETQ. CDR3 length: 16 residues. V was shortened by 0 bases and J by 5 bases, with 18 bases between the two germline ends. CDR3 sequence (DNA): TGCGCCAGCAGCTTGGCCGGGTGGCGGGGCCGAGACGAGCAGTACTTC. This sequence encodes CASSLAGWRGRDEQYF. The whole variable domain, filled in from reference TRBV5-1 and TRBJ2-7, reads KAGVTQTPRYLIKTRGQQVTLSCSPISGHRSVSWYQQTPGQGLQFLFEYFSETQRNKGNFPGRFSGRQFSNSRSEMNVSTLELGDSALYLCASSLAGWRGRDEQYFGPGTRLTVT.